Ten or more counts support the clone carrying this T cell receptor (beta chain). The antigen remains undetermined. Read sequence stops 3 residues before the CDR3 end, and the germline J gene provides the missing end. These data originate in a study of T cell clonality in common variable immunodeficiency. The study's findings and limits: What drives increased CVID clonality needs T cell subpopulation sequencing. TCRbeta clonality was increased in CVID versus healthy controls. Patient heterogeneity in the CVID cohort limited correlations between repertoire features and clinical complications.

V shed 6 bases and J shed 3 bases, with 8 bases lying between them. The germline gives CDR1 SNHLY, CDR2 FYNNEI. CDR3 size: 13 residues. TCRdb keeps only in-frame clones here, not all; method: immunoSEQ multiplex PCR. The sample counts around 60,000 clones, none seen once; the ten largest own less than 2%. Material for sequencing was peripheral blood mononuclear cells. This TCR was recovered from a person aged 18-70 years in good health. The J gene is TRBJ1-4, the V gene TRBV2, with a possible D match to TRBD1 (5 bases). Partial CDR3 DNA: TGTGCCAGCAGGGAGACAGCTAATGAAAAA. This encodes CASRETANEK. The full CDR3 protein reads CASRETANEKLFF.